The 9 T cell receptor beta chains given below trace back to one sample, sequenced in a study of blood T cell repertoires in COVID-19. The assay was immunoSEQ multiplex PCR, and TCRdb's table has in-frame clones only and misses some. The table has about 110,000 clones, about 85% seen once. Sequencing was performed on peripheral blood. The receptors here all came from a human donor in a cohort sampled during active COVID-19.

The V and J genes are TRBV24-1 and TRBJ2-1, with TRBD2 matching 12 bases. V gave up 0 bases and J gave up 12 bases; unmatched junction bases: 14. Germline values: CDR1 KGHDR, CDR2 SFDVKD. The length of the CDR3 is 18 residues. CDR3 sequence (DNA): TGTGCCACCAGTGATTTGAAACCGGGACTAGCGGGCCCTTCCGTGCAGTTCTTC. Its translation: CATSDLKPGLAGPSVQFF.

The J gene is TRBJ1-4, the V gene TRBV29-1, with TRBD1 matching over 8 bases. Germline V CDR1 and CDR2: SQVTM, ANQGSEA. This CDR3 contains 13 residues. V trimming: 1 base; J trimming: 10 bases; junction bases outside the gene matches: 5. This chain's CDR3 is CSVEGTGSGKLFF. In DNA, the CDR3 is TGCAGCGTTGAAGGGACAGGGTCGGGAAAACTGTTTTTT.

The chain recombines TRBV7-2 with TRBJ1-5; the match to TRBD1 covers 7 bases. Trimming cost V 8 bases and J 4 bases; bases outside gene matches: 5. The CDR3 sequence is 13 residues long. From germline, CDR1 is SGHTA and CDR2 FQGNSA. The CDR3, as DNA: TGTGCCAGCGCCGGACAGGCGAATCAGCCCCAGCATTTT. Protein product: CASAGQANQPQHF.

The chain uses TRBV7-2 and TRBJ2-7; 8 bases agree with TRBD1. CDR3 length: 15 residues. The ends lost 0 bases at V and 2 bases at J; junction bases unmatched: 3. CDR1 is SGHTA and CDR2 is FQGNSA in the germline V gene. The CDR3 region is CASSLATGVAYEQYF. In DNA, the CDR3 is TGTGCCAGCAGCTTAGCGACAGGGGTCGCCTACGAGCAGTACTTC.

As concerns this clone: Other DNA sequences in the same sample also yield this CDR3. The rearrangement joins TRBV2 to TRBJ1-1, with D possibly being TRBD1 (6 bases). Germline CDR1 reads SNHLY; CDR2 reads FYNNEI. The CDR3 runs to 13 residues. Trimming shortened V by 4 bases and J by 5 bases, and 11 bases separated the two germline ends. The CDR3 sequence is CASSAGEGTEAFF. The DNA for the CDR3 is TGTGCCAGCAGTGCAGGGGAGGGAACTGAAGCTTTCTTT.

This chain joins TRBV27 and TRBJ2-1, with D maybe TRBD1 (5 bases). The CDR3 has 12 residues. Germline CDR1 and CDR2: MNHEY and SMNVEV (reference sequence). The V end was cut by 6 bases, the J end by 8 bases, with 11 bases between. In nucleotides, the CDR3 is TGTGCCAGCAGGGGGCCTCTGGATGAGCAGTTCTTC. It codes for CASRGPLDEQFF.

V gene TRBV10-3 combines with J gene TRBJ2-7, with 7 bases that match TRBD1. J was trimmed by 6 bases and V by 4 bases; bases with no gene match: 9. This CDR3 is 14 amino acids long. Germline V CDR1 and CDR2: ENHRY, SYGVKD. The CDR3, as DNA: TGTGCCATCAGTGGATGGCAGGGGGAAGGCGAGCAGTACTTC. Protein sequence: CAISGWQGEGEQYF.

This CDR3 is CSASRSRGIAGDSYNEQFF. DNA of the CDR3: TGCAGTGCTAGTAGATCTAGGGGGATAGCGGGAGATTCCTACAATGAGCAGTTCTTC. This chain connects TRBV20-1 to TRBJ2-1; 9 bases map to TRBD2. V dropped 3 bases and J dropped 1; count of bases not matched to a gene: 16. The V gene's germline CDR1 is DFQATT and CDR2 SNEGSKA (reference sequence). This CDR3 region has 19 residues.

The CDR3 DNA reads as TGTGCCAGCAGCTTAGTGGGGGCTACTAATGAAAAACTGTTTTTT. This sequence encodes CASSLVGATNEKLFF. The chain joins TRBV7-8 to TRBJ1-4, with D perhaps TRBD1 (6 bases). V was cut by 1 base and J by 2 bases, with 8 bases left in between. CDR3 length: 15 amino acids. CDR1 and CDR2 (germline): SGHVS, FQNEAQ.